Presented here are 11 T cell receptor beta chains from one specimen sequenced in a study of T-cell reconstitution after alpha-beta-depleted transplantation in children. Unique molecular identifiers were used in preparing the TCRbeta library. TCRdb reanalysed the PCR reads using MiXCR and keeps one entry per CDR3 protein. The sample has 490,000 or so distinct CDR3 sequences, approximately 13% seen once. Sample: PBMCs from the stem cell graft donor, taken from the stem cell graft. The receptors derive from a human donor who donated a stem cell graft to a child with combined immunodeficiency.

The sample holds one count of this clonotype. This chain joins TRBV25-1 and TRBJ2-7; TRBD2 aligns across 9 bases. CDR1 MGHDK and CDR2 SYGVNS come from the germline V gene. The CDR3 is 17 amino acids. V dropped 4 bases and J dropped 1; count of bases not matched to a gene: 11. The chain's CDR3 is CASSAILAGGLSYEQYF. The CDR3, as DNA: TGTGCCAGCAGTGCAATACTCGCGGGAGGGCTATCCTACGAGCAGTACTTC.

This clonotype was seen a few times. The chain uses TRBV10-3 and TRBJ2-2; D might be TRBD2 (5 bases). The germline gives CDR1 ENHRY, CDR2 SYGVKD. Trimming left V 9 bases short and J 6 bases short, with 14 bases between. The length of the CDR3 is 13 residues. The DNA for the CDR3 is TGTGCCATATCTAGCCTCGAAGCCGGGGAGCTGTTTTTT. This encodes CAISSLEAGELFF.

In its sample, this clonotype was seen a few times. The rearrangement joins TRBV6-4 to TRBJ2-7; D possibly corresponds to TRBD2 (6 bases). V lost 8 bases, J lost 2 bases, and 16 bases lay in between. The CDR3 length is 14 residues. Germline values: CDR1 MRHNA, CDR2 SNTAGT. CDR3 nucleotides: TGTGCCAGCCCCGGGGTAGCGGTTACCTACGAGCAGTACTTC. Protein sequence: CASPGVAVTYEQYF.

The V and J genes are TRBV6-5 and TRBJ2-5; a weak D match, TRBD2 (7 bases). Germline V gene sequence: CDR1 MNHEY, CDR2 SVGAGI. CDR3 size: 14 residues. The V end lost 2 bases, the J end lost 4 bases, and 11 bases lay between the germline ends. The chain's CDR3 is CASSYGGARETQYF. CDR3 nucleotide sequence: TGTGCCAGCAGTTACGGGGGGGCCCGAGAGACCCAGTACTTC.

This clonotype was detected many times. The chain is built from TRBV6-2 or TRBV6-3 and TRBJ2-3; maybe TRBD1 (5 bases). V gave up 2 bases and J gave up 0 bases, with 15 bases separating them. CDR1 is MNHEY, CDR2 SVGEGT, per germline. The length of the CDR3 is 17 residues. CDR3 amino acids: CASSYTQQEPSTDTQYF. CDR3 DNA sequence: TGTGCCAGCAGTTACACACAACAGGAACCTAGCACAGATACGCAGTATTTT.

This clonotype came up a few times. In nucleotides, the CDR3 is TGTGCCAGCAGCGTAGGACTAGCGGGACCCCAAGAGACCCAGTACTTC. Encoded protein: CASSVGLAGPQETQYF. The chain carries TRBV9 and TRBJ2-5; 11 bases are shared with TRBD2. The CDR3 consists of 16 residues. The junction had 2 bases not matched to a gene; V was cut back by 0 bases and J by 1 base. Germline lookup yields CDR1 SGDLS and CDR2 YYNGEE.

The V call is TRBV7-9, the J call TRBJ2-3; 9 bases line up with TRBD2. The CDR3 has 15 residues. The V and J ends lost 4 bases and 9 bases, in that order; junction bases with no gene match: 11. Germline V gives CDR1 SEHNR, CDR2 FQNEAQ (reference sequence). The CDR3 DNA follows: TGTGCCAGCAGCTCCGGGACTAGCCCCCGGGGGACGCAGTATTTT. Its protein product is CASSSGTSPRGTQYF.

Ten or more counts support this clonotype. This chain uses TRBV30 with TRBJ2-7; the D is unclear. Trimming cost V 4 bases and J 0 bases, with 10 bases left between them. The CDR3 is 13 amino acids. In germline, CDR1 is GTSNPN, CDR2 SVGIG (reference sequence). This CDR3 is CAWTDGSSYEQYF. CDR3 coding DNA: TGTGCCTGGACGGACGGCAGCTCCTACGAGCAGTACTTC.

The chain joins TRBV6-1 to TRBJ2-6; D is unclear. The V gene lost 4 bases and the J gene lost 0 bases, with 13 bases spanning the gap. Germline CDR1 and CDR2: MNHNS and SASEGT. The CDR3 is made up of 17 amino acids. CDR3 bases: TGTGCCAGCAGTGTTCTACCGCCCATCTCTGGGGCCAACGTCCTGACTTTC. Translation gives CASSVLPPISGANVLTF.

As regards this clonotype: The junction does not match germline at one end; this may be a read error. This chain connects TRBV20-1 to TRBJ2-5; TRBD2 agrees at 11 bases. Germline assignment: CDR1 DFQATT and CDR2 SNEGSKA (reference sequence). CDR3 length: 16 amino acids. CDR3 residues: CCARDLLAGGPETQYF. In DNA form, the CDR3 reads TGCTGTGCTAGAGATCTGTTAGCGGGAGGGCCGGAGACCCAGTACTTC.

This clonotype was recorded a few times. This rearrangement joins TRBV6-1 to TRBJ1-5, with D hard to call. V was shortened by 6 bases and J by 6 bases, with 12 bases between the two germline ends. Germline loops: CDR1 MNHNS, CDR2 SASEGT. This CDR3 spans 13 amino acids. The chain's CDR3 is CASRSTWGQPQHF. The DNA for the CDR3 is TGTGCCAGCAGGAGCACTTGGGGTCAGCCCCAGCATTTT.